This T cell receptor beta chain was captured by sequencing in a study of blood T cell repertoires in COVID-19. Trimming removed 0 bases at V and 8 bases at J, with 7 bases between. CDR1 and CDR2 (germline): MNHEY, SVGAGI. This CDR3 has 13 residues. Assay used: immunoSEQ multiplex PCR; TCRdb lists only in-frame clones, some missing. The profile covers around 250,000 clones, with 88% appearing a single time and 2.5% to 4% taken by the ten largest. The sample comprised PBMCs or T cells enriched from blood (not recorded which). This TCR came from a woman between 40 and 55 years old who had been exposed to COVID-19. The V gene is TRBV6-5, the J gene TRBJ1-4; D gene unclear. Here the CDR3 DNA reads TGTGCCAGCAGTTACTCATCGGGGGAAAAACTGTTTTTT. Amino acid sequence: CASSYSSGEKLFF.